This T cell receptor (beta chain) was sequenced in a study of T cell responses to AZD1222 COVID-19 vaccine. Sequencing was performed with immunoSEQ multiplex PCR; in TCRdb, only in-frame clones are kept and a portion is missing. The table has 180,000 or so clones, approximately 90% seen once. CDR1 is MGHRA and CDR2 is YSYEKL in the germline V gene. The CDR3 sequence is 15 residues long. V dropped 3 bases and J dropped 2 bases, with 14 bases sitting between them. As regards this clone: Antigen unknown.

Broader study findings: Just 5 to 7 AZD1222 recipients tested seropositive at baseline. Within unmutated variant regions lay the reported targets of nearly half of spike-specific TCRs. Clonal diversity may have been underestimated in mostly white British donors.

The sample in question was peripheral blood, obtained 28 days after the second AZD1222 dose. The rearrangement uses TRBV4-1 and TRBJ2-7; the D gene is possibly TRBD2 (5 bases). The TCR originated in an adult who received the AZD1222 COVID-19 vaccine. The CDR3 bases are TGCGCCAGCAGCCAGCAACTAGTATCCCCCTACGAGCAGTACTTC. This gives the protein CASSQQLVSPYEQYF.